These 19 T cell receptor beta chains came from one sample sequenced in a study of cytomegalovirus exposure and HLA in healthy donors. PCR employed 60 Vbeta and 13 Jbeta primers. This table comes from immunoSEQ multiplex PCR, and its TCRdb copy is limited to in-frame clones, with some not included. Of around 170,000 clones in the sample, 82% are singletons; the top ten hold about 0.8%. The sequenced material came from PBMCs. These receptors were obtained from a woman aged 18-30 years in good health and CMV-seronegative.

This clone was recorded only once. The chain links TRBV29-1 to TRBJ2-3; 7 nucleotides match TRBD1. In germline, CDR1 is SQVTM, CDR2 ANQGSEA. CDR3 length: 14 residues. The trim removed 7 bases at V and 1 base at J, leaving 8 bases unmatched. CDR3 coding DNA: TGCAGCGCCGAGACAGGGTGGGGCACAGATACGCAGTATTTT. Residues: CSAETGWGTDTQYF.

In its sample, this clone was seen a few times. This rearrangement joins TRBV11-1 to TRBJ2-7; 7 bases are shared with TRBD1. The V segment lost 5 bases and the J segment 4 bases; nucleotides outside the gene matches: 11. The CDR3 is 15 residues long. The germline V gene encodes CDR1 SGHAT and CDR2 FQDESV (reference sequence). CDR3 coding DNA: TGTGCCAGCAGCAGCCCAGGGACAGCCTCGTACGAGCAGTACTTC. Amino acids: CASSSPGTASYEQYF.

This chain links TRBV9 with TRBJ2-1; TRBD2 is a possible D gene (6 bases). Germline V gene data show CDR1 as SGDLS and CDR2 as YYNGEE. Trimming took 3 bases from V and 6 from J, leaving 10 bases between them. This CDR3 is 13 amino acids long. For the CDR3, the DNA is TGTGCCAGCAGCGGGCGGGACTTCAATGAGCAGTTCTTC. It is translated as CASSGRDFNEQFF.

The genes are TRBV27 and TRBJ1-5, with D unclear. CDR3 length: 15 amino acids. V was clipped by 6 bases and J by 1 base, with 13 bases between them. Germline CDR1 reads MNHEY; CDR2 reads SMNVEV (reference sequence). The CDR3 here is CASRDNAMSNQPQHF. The CDR3 DNA follows: TGTGCCAGCAGAGATAACGCTATGAGCAATCAGCCCCAGCATTTT.

This chain joins TRBV7-8 and TRBJ1-2; D gene uncertain. Trimming removed 4 bases at V and 3 bases at J, with 9 bases between. There are 13 residues in the CDR3. Germline CDR1 SGHVS, CDR2 FQNEAQ. The CDR3 reads CASSSREDYGYTF. CDR3 in DNA: TGTGCCAGCAGCTCCCGGGAGGACTATGGCTACACCTTC.

This rearrangement joins TRBV7-9 to TRBJ1-5; D not certain. The germline V gene encodes CDR1 SEHNR and CDR2 FQNEAQ (reference sequence). The CDR3 runs 11 residues. Trimming removed 1 base from V and 9 bases from J, with 4 bases in between. CDR3 in amino acids: CASSLGGPQHF. For the CDR3, the DNA is TGTGCCAGCAGCTTAGGAGGGCCCCAGCATTTT.

The CDR3 protein is CAISPGGALSGNTIYF. CDR3 in DNA: TGTGCCATCAGTCCGGGTGGGGCCCTCTCTGGAAACACCATATATTTT. This chain uses TRBV10-3 with TRBJ1-3; D might be TRBD1 (5 bases). In germline, CDR1 is ENHRY, CDR2 SYGVKD. V lost 5 bases and J 0 bases, leaving 14 bases between the germline ends. This CDR3 is 16 amino acids long.

The V and J genes are TRBV28 and TRBJ2-7; TRBD2 matches at 11 bases. The J segment lost 1 base and the V segment lost 5 bases, leaving 4 bases of the junction unmatched. CDR3 length: 15 residues. Germline V gives CDR1 MDHEN, CDR2 SYDVKM. The CDR3 bases are TGTGCCAGCAGTCCCGGGACTAGCGGTTCCTACGAGCAGTACTTC. Translated: CASSPGTSGSYEQYF.

This clone occurred a few times. The V and J genes are TRBV13 and TRBJ2-6; TRBD1 agrees at 10 bases. The CDR3 totals 17 residues. With V trimmed by 6 bases and J by 2 bases, 7 bases remained unmatched. Germline assignment: CDR1 PRHDT and CDR2 FYEKMQ (reference sequence). CDR3 region: CASRRGQGTAGANVLTF. CDR3 bases: TGTGCCAGCAGGAGGGGACAGGGGACAGCTGGGGCCAACGTCCTGACTTTC.

This chain uses TRBV7-9 with TRBJ1-2; D gene unclear. The V and J ends lost 0 bases and 4 bases respectively, with 9 bases between them. In germline, CDR1 is SEHNR, CDR2 FQNEAQ (reference sequence). CDR3 length: 14 residues. Here the CDR3 DNA reads TGTGCCAGCAGCTTAGCTACGAGATCCTATGGCTACACCTTC. It is translated as CASSLATRSYGYTF.

V usage is TRBV14 and J usage is TRBJ2-2; D perhaps matches TRBD1 (6 bases). The V gene's germline CDR1 is SGHDN and CDR2 FVKESK. V dropped 2 bases and J dropped 1 base, with 8 bases sitting between them. This CDR3 is 15 amino acids long. The CDR3 loop reads CASSQIGGNTGELFF. CDR3 sequence (DNA): TGTGCCAGCAGCCAAATAGGGGGGAACACCGGGGAGCTGTTTTTT. The full variable domain, in which reference TRBV14 and TRBJ2-2 provide the parts outside the CDR3, is EAGVTQFPSHSVIEKGQTVTLRCDPISGHDNLYWYRRVMGKEIKFLLHFVKESKQDESGMPNNRFLAERTGGTYSTLKVQPAELEDSGVYFCASSQIGGNTGELFFGEGSRLTVL.

The gene calls are TRBV6-5 and TRBJ2-1, with 7 bases fitting TRBD2. Per germline, CDR1 MNHEY and CDR2 SVGAGI. This CDR3 is built from 14 residues. V trimming: 2 bases; J trimming: 8 bases; junction bases outside the gene matches: 6. The CDR3 sequence is CASSYRAGAHEQFF. As DNA, the CDR3 is TGTGCCAGCAGTTACCGGGCGGGAGCCCATGAGCAGTTCTTC.

This chain links TRBV6-5 with TRBJ1-1; D unclear. Deletions cut 2 bases from V and 1 base from J, with 11 bases between. Germline values: CDR1 MNHEY, CDR2 SVGAGI. The CDR3 extends over 15 amino acids. CDR3 nucleotides: TGTGCCAGCAGTTACCCGTCGTCGGGGAACACTGAAGCTTTCTTT. The encoded protein is CASSYPSSGNTEAFF.

V gene TRBV28 combines with J gene TRBJ2-3; TRBD2 is a possible D gene (6 bases). Trimming shortened V by 3 bases and J by 3 bases, and 10 bases separated the two germline ends. This CDR3 region has 14 residues. CDR1 MDHEN and CDR2 SYDVKM come from the germline V gene. CDR3 bases: TGTGCCAGCAGTTTGGAGGGCTGGACAGATACGCAGTATTTT. Protein product: CASSLEGWTDTQYF.

The chain uses TRBV10-3 and TRBJ2-3; 11 nucleotides align to TRBD1. The J segment lost 4 bases and the V segment lost 2 bases, leaving 5 bases of the junction unmatched. Germline V gene data show CDR1 as ENHRY and CDR2 as SYGVKD. The CDR3 consists of 16 residues. In nucleotides, the CDR3 is TGTGCCATCAGTGAGCCGGGACAGGGGGGCCCAGATACGCAGTATTTT. Protein product: CAISEPGQGGPDTQYF.

The rearrangement joins TRBV18 to TRBJ1-5; a possible D gene is TRBD1 (5 bases). Germline V lookup: CDR1 KGHSH, CDR2 LQKENI. The V end lost 2 bases, the J end lost 2 bases, and 7 bases lay between the germline ends. The CDR3 sequence is 14 residues long. CDR3 bases: TGTGCCAGCTCACCAGGGGGGGGCAATCAGCCCCAGCATTTT. Protein sequence: CASSPGGGNQPQHF.

CDR3 DNA sequence: TGTGCCAGCTCGTCGACAGGGAGCAGCAATCAGCCCCAGCATTTT. Translation: CASSSTGSSNQPQHF. This chain uses TRBV18 with TRBJ1-5, with TRBD1 matching over 7 bases. V dropped 6 bases and J dropped 1; count of bases not matched to a gene: 6. The CDR3 has 15 amino acids. Per the germline V gene, CDR1 is KGHSH and CDR2 is LQKENI.

The chain carries TRBV11-2 and TRBJ1-6; tentative D call: TRBD1 (6 bases). The CDR3 runs to 15 residues. Germline loops: CDR1 SGHAT, CDR2 FQNNGV. V shed 5 bases and J shed 7 bases, with 15 bases lying between them. The CDR3 region is CASSETFDRNSPLHF. In DNA, the CDR3 is TGTGCCAGCAGCGAGACCTTCGACAGGAATTCACCCCTCCACTTT. Variable domain in full (rest from reference TRBV11-2 and TRBJ1-6): EAGVAQSPRYKIIEKRQSVAFWCNPISGHATLYWYQQILGQGPKLLIQFQNNGVVDDSQLPKDRFSAERLKGVDSTLKIQPAKLEDSAVYLCASSETFDRNSPLHFGNGTRLTVT.

V and J are TRBV6-6 and TRBJ1-5; TRBD1 is a possible D gene (5 bases). Germline CDR1 MNHNY, CDR2 SVGAGI (reference sequence). CDR3 length: 13 residues. Between the trimmed V and J ends, which lost 6 bases and 1 base, there was a span of 7 bases. CDR3 in amino acids: CASRGQSNQPQHF. The CDR3 DNA reads as TGTGCCAGCAGGGGGCAGAGCAATCAGCCCCAGCATTTT.